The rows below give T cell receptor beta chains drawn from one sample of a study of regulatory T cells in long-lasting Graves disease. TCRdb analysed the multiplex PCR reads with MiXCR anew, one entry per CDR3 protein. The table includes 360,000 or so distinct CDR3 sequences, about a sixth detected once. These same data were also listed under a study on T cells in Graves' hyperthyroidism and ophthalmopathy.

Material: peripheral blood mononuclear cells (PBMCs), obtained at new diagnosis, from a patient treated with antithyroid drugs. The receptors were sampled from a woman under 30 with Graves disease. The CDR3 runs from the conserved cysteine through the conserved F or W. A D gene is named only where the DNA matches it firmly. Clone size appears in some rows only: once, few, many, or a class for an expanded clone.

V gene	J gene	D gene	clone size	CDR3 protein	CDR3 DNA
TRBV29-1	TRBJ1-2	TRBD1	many	CSGSKTGGDGYTF	TGCAGCGGATCCAAGACAGGGGGTGATGGCTACACCTTC
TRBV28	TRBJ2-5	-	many	CASSSVPETQYF	TGTGCCAGCAGTTCCGTGCCGGAGACCCAGTACTTC
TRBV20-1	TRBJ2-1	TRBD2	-	CSARVLLAGYNERFF	TGCAGTGCTAGAGTGCTACTAGCGGGTTACAATGAGCGGTTCTTC
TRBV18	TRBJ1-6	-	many	CASSPLPAGAYNSPLHF	TGTGCCAGCTCACCATTACCAGCGGGGGCCTATAATTCACCCCTCCACTTT
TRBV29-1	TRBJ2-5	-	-	CSVREQETQYF	TGCAGCGTCCGGGAGCAAGAGACCCAGTACTTC
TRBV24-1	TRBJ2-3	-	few	CATSVRDPFKGTQYF	TGTGCCACCAGTGTCCGGGACCCATTTAAGGGCACGCAGTATTTT
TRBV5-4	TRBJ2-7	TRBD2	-	CASSLQGLVYEQYF	TGTGCCAGCAGCTTGCAGGGACTAGTCTACGAGCAGTACTTC
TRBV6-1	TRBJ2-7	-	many	CASSLIRGTSEQYF	TGTGCCAGCAGCCTCATACGAGGGACTTCCGAGCAGTACTTC
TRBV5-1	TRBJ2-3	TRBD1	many	CASSSWTGGADTQYF	TGCGCCAGCAGCTCGTGGACAGGGGGCGCAGATACGCAGTATTTT
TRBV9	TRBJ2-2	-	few	CASSVSGNTGELFF	TGTGCCAGCAGCGTGTCCGGGAACACCGGGGAGCTGTTTTTT
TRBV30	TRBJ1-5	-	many	CAWSQNYMGQPQHF	TGTGCCTGGAGTCAGAACTACATGGGTCAGCCCCAGCATTTT
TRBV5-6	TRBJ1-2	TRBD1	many	CASRPGQGGGYTF	TGTGCCAGCAGACCGGGACAGGGGGGAGGCTACACCTTC
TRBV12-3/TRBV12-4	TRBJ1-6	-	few	CASSLFGYNSPLHF	TGTGCCAGCAGTTTATTCGGTTATAATTCACCCCTCCACTTT
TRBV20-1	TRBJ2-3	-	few	CSARDTVRNVDTQYF	TGCAGTGCTAGAGATACAGTGCGGAATGTGGATACGCAGTATTTT
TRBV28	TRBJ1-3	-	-	CASRLQGHGNTIYF	TGTGCCAGCAGGCTCCAGGGGCATGGAAACACCATATATTTT
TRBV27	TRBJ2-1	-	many	CASSLSIPGYYNEQFF	TGTGCCAGCAGTTTATCGATCCCTGGCTATTACAATGAGCAGTTCTTC
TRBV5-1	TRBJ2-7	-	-	CASSLLGQGHEQYF	TGCGCCAGCAGCTTGTTAGGGCAGGGTCACGAGCAGTACTTC
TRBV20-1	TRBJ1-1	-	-	CSARGVWGNGEAFF	TGCAGTGCACGGGGGGTCTGGGGGAATGGTGAAGCTTTCTTT
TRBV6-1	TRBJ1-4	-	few	CASSPFRGDNEKLFF	TGTGCCAGCAGTCCCTTTAGAGGGGATAATGAAAAACTGTTTTTT
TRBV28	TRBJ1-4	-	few	CASAAGTEKLFF	TGTGCCAGCGCCGCGGGGACGGAAAAACTGTTTTTT
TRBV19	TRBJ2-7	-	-	CASSIDPGQPWYEQYF	TGTGCCAGTAGTATAGATCCGGGACAACCATGGTACGAGCAGTACTTC
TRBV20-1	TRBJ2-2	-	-	CSASRQSNTGELFF	TGCAGTGCTAGTAGGCAGTCGAACACCGGGGAGCTGTTTTTT
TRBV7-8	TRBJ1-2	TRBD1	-	CASSFYTGTGENYGYTF	TGTGCCAGCAGCTTTTATACCGGGACAGGGGAAAACTATGGCTACACCTTC
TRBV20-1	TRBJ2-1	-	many	CSATQGGGYNEQFF	TGCAGTGCCACTCAGGGGGGGGGCTACAATGAGCAGTTCTTC
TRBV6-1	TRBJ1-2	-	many	CASTDPQVPWGYTF	TGTGCCAGCACGGACCCACAGGTCCCTTGGGGCTACACCTTC
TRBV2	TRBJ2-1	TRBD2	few	CASSMGGASGGRDEQFF	TGTGCCAGCAGCATGGGGGGGGCTAGCGGGGGGAGGGATGAGCAGTTCTTC
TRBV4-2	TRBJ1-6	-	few	CASSRTDGNSPLHF	TGTGCCAGCAGCCGAACAGACGGAAATTCACCCCTCCACTTT
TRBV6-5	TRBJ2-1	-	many	CASSYLQGNEQFF	TGTGCCAGCAGTTACCTACAGGGTAATGAGCAGTTCTTC
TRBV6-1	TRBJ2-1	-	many	CASSNDYNEQFF	TGTGCCAGCTCAAATGACTACAATGAGCAGTTCTTC
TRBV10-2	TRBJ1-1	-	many	CASSLQQRNRNTEAFF	TGCGCCAGCAGCCTACAGCAGAGAAACCGGAACACTGAAGCTTTCTTT